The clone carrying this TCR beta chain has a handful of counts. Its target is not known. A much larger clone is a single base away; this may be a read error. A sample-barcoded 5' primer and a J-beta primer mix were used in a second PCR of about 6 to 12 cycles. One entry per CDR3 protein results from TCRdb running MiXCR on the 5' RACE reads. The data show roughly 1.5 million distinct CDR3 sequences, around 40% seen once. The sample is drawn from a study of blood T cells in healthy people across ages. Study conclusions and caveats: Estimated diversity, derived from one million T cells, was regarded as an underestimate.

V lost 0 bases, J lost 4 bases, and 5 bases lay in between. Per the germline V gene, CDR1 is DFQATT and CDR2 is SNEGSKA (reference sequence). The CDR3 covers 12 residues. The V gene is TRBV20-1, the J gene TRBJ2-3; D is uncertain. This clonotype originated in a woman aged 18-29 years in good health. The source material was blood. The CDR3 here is CSARDWPDTQYF. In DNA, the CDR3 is TGCAGTGCTAGAGATTGGCCAGATACGCAGTATTTT.